A selection of T cell receptor beta chains follows, all from one sample in a study of molecular identifiers for immune sequencing clone quantification. Each CDR3 protein gets one entry after TCRdb re-called the PCR reads with MiXCR. This sample has about 300,000 distinct CDR3 sequences, with about a fifth found just once. Sequencing used naive CD8+ T cells from blood, with Jurkat cell RNA spiked in. The receptors originated from a human donor in good health. Some libraries in this study had Jurkat cell RNA spiked in. Both conserved end residues are part of each CDR3. Each record gives: V gene, J gene, CDR3 protein.

TRBV30,TRBJ2-7,CAWGSGTGYDEQYF
TRBV28,TRBJ2-7,CASSLKPTHEQYF
TRBV24-1,TRBJ2-3,CATGLGAASTDTQYF
TRBV12-3/TRBV12-4,TRBJ1-4,CASSISSGVTNEKLFF
TRBV7-9,TRBJ2-7,CASSPGTNDYEQYF
TRBV29-1,TRBJ1-4,CSVLQSATNEKLFF
TRBV30,TRBJ1-5,CAWSVIVQPQHF
TRBV24-1,TRBJ1-5,CATSETQGSSNQPQHF
TRBV5-8,TRBJ2-7,CASNRGGGWGEQYF
TRBV7-6,TRBJ1-1,CASSSALGVTEAFF
TRBV9,TRBJ2-2,CASSPNRASVGELFF
TRBV7-9,TRBJ1-1,CASGTGTSAFF
TRBV29-1,TRBJ2-2,CSVESNTDWNTGELFF
TRBV29-1,TRBJ2-7,CSAPGPRGEQYF
TRBV27,TRBJ2-3,CASSAYTASTDTQYF
TRBV4-1,TRBJ1-4,CASSPQYEQGDEKLFF
TRBV7-6,TRBJ2-7,CASSLEGLGSSYEQYF
TRBV5-1,TRBJ1-1,CASSLSASGPEAFF
TRBV28,TRBJ1-4,CASSLSGGSGANEKLFF
TRBV4-1,TRBJ2-3,CASSPPWGQGTDTQYF
TRBV9,TRBJ1-5,CASSVGGGDQPQHF
TRBV7-6,TRBJ2-3,CASSLGTITDTQYF
TRBV6-2/TRBV6-3,TRBJ2-7,CASSDRLAKTYEQYF
TRBV7-9,TRBJ2-3,CASSSRQARGQRTDTQYF
TRBV7-9,TRBJ1-6,CASSPGGVLAAHNSPLHF
TRBV10-3,TRBJ2-1,CAIAGDEEQFF
TRBV6-6,TRBJ2-5,CASSSLDREGQETQYF
TRBV9,TRBJ2-3,CASSVGDSGRATDTQYF
TRBV7-6,TRBJ2-5,CASSLRRGPETQYF
TRBV24-1,TRBJ2-6,CVTSDFLIPNVLTF
TRBV2,TRBJ2-3,CAESSTRDRGTDTQYF
TRBV20-1,TRBJ2-1,CSARDFLAGNEQFF
TRBV12-3/TRBV12-4,TRBJ2-7,CASSSRNQALSYEQYF
TRBV7-9,TRBJ2-1,CASSPDAGTVYNEQFF
TRBV5-6,TRBJ2-7,CTSSLQLASYEQYF
TRBV5-1,TRBJ2-7,CASSYASGRALGEQYF
TRBV19,TRBJ1-1,CASSIVFASPNTEAFF
TRBV4-3,TRBJ2-1,CASSQDWGADSEYNEQFF
TRBV12-3/TRBV12-4,TRBJ2-6,CASSLGGGGPGANVLTF
TRBV18,TRBJ2-6,CASSPWGDSGANVLTF
TRBV5-4,TRBJ2-3,CASSFWGSEVNTDTQYF
TRBV27,TRBJ2-7,CASVGLAGAPEQYF
TRBV5-5,TRBJ2-5,CASSIGTGQETQYF
TRBV6-1,TRBJ2-3,CASSETSGITDTQYF
TRBV19,TRBJ2-7,CASSIMSSGSHEQYF
TRBV30,TRBJ2-2,CAWSADRATGELFF
TRBV6-2/TRBV6-3,TRBJ2-7,CASSHKSGGDAYEQYF
TRBV11-3,TRBJ2-1,CASSLDQGVYNEQFF
TRBV11-2,TRBJ1-1,CASSFPYTEAFF
TRBV27,TRBJ2-4,CASSFFDRAQAKNIQYF
TRBV6-2/TRBV6-3,TRBJ2-3,CASSLTYTQYF
TRBV27,TRBJ2-1,CASSLGAGGNEQFF
TRBV2,TRBJ2-7,CASSGWNERPGGYEQYF
TRBV3-1,TRBJ2-1,CASSQNYNVSGGGDEQLF
TRBV7-9,TRBJ2-7,CASSRDTNYEQYF
TRBV18,TRBJ1-1,CASSPFQGRSMNTEAFF
TRBV7-6,TRBJ1-2,CASSQGVAGSYGYTF
TRBV5-4,TRBJ2-7,CASSNPGTSFYEQYF
TRBV7-2,TRBJ2-3,CASSSRWDSRTDTQYF